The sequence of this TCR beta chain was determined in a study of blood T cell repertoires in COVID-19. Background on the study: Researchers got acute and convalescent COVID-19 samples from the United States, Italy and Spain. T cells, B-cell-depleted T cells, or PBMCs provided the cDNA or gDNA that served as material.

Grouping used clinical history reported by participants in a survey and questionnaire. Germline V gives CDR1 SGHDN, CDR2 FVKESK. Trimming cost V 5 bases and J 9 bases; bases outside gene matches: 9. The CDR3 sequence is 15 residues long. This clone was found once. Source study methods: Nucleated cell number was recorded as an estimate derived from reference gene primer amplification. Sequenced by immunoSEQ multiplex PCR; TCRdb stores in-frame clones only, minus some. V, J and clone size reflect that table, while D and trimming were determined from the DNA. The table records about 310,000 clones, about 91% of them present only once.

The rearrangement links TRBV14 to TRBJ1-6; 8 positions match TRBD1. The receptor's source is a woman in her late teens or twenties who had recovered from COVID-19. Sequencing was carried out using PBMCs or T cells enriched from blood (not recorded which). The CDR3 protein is CASSILDRDGSPLHF. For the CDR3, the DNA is TGTGCCAGCAGCATTCTGGACAGGGATGGTTCACCCCTCCACTTT.